The entry below describes one T cell receptor (beta chain). The authors' processing: Reference gene primer amplification yielded estimated nucleated cell counts. Generated by immunoSEQ multiplex PCR, the TCRdb table keeps only in-frame clones and is missing some. The DNA was the basis for D and trimming; V, J and clone size are from that table. There are some 90,000 clones in the sample; roughly nine tenths occur only once, and 8.5% to 10% lies in the top ten. The sample is drawn from a study of blood T cell repertoires in COVID-19. Study-wide context: From the United States, Italy and Spain came samples of acute and convalescent COVID-19. From T cells, B-cell-depleted T cells, or PBMCs came the material, which was cDNA or gDNA.

The CDR3 runs 15 residues. The germline V and J ends were trimmed by 5 bases and 0 bases, with 14 bases remaining between them. Per the germline V gene, CDR1 is SGHTA and CDR2 is FQGNSA. The chain uses TRBV7-2 and TRBJ2-7; TRBD1 is a possible D gene (6 bases). Sequenced sample: peripheral blood. The TCR originated in a man in his forties or fifties with acute or convalescent COVID-19. CDR3 residues: CASSPRQESSYEQYF. In nucleotides, the CDR3 is TGTGCCAGCAGCCCACGACAGGAAAGCTCCTACGAGCAGTACTTC. The complete variable domain, with remaining parts taken from reference TRBV7-2 and TRBJ2-7, reads GAGVSQSPSNKVTEKGKDVELRCDPISGHTALYWYRQSLGQGLEFLIYFQGNSAPDKSGLPSDRFSAERTGGSVSTLTIQRTQQEDSAVYLCASSPRQESSYEQYFGPGTRLTVT.